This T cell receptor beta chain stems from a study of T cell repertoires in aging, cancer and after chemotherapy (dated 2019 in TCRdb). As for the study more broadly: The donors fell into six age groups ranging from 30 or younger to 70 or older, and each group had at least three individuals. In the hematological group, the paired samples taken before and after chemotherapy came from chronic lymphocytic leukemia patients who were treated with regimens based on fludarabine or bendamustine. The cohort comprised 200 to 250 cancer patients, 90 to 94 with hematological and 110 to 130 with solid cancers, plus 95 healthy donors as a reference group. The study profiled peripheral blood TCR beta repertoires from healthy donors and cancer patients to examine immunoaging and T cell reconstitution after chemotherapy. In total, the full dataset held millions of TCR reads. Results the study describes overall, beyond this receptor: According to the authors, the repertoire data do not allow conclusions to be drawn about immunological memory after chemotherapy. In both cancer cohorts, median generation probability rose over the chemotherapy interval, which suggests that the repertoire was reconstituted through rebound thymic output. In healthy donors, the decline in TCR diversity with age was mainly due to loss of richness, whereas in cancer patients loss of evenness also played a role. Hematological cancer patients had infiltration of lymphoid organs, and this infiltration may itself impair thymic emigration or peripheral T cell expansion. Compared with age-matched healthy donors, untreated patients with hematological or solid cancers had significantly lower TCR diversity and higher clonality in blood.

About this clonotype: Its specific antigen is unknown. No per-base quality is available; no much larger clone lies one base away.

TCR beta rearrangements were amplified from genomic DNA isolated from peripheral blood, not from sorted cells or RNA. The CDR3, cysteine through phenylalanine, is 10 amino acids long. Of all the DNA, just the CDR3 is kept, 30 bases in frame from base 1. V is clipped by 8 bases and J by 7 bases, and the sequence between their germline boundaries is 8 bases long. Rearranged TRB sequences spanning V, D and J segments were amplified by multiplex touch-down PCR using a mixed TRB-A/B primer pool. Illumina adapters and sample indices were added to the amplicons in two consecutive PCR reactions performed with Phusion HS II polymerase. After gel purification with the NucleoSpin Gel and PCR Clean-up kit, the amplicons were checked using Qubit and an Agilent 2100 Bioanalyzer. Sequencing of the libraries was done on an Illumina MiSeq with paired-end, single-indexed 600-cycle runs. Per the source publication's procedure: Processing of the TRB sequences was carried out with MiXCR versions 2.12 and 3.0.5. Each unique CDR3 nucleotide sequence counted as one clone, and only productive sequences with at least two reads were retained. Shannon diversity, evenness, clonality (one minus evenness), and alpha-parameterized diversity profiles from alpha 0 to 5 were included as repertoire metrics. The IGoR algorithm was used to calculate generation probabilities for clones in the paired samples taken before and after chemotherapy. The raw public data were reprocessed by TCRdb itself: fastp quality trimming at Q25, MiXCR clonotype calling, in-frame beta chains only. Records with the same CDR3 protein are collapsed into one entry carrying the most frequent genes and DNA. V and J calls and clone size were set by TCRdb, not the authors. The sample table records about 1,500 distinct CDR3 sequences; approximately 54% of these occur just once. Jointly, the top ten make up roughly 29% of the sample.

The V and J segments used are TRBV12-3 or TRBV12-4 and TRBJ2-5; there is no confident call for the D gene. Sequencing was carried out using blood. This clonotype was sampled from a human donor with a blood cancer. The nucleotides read TGTGCCAGCGCCACCGGGACCCAGTACTTC. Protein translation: CASATGTQYF.